The clone carrying this T cell receptor beta chain was observed once. Its target is unknown. This same CDR3 is encoded by further DNA sequences in the sample. This sample stems from a study of cytomegalovirus exposure and HLA in healthy donors. Study outcomes and limitations: One cluster of highly shared sequence variants probably arose as a sequencing artifact.

With 60 Vbeta and 13 Jbeta primers, the PCR was carried out. Original analysis: An analysis performed later counted 73 million or so unique TCR beta chains (around 11 million of them shared). Profiled with immunoSEQ multiplex PCR; TCRdb holds only in-frame clones, not every one. The V and J calls and clone size are taken from that table; D and trimming were inferred from the DNA. The sample includes approximately 90,000 clones, around 77% of them seen just once. The CDR3 is 13 amino acids. Trimming took 7 bases from V and 5 from J; bases not matched to a gene: 4. Germline CDR1 is SGHRS and CDR2 is YFSETQ.

The chain uses TRBV5-1 and TRBJ1-1; 11 nucleotides line up with TRBD1. This TCR came from a man under 40 in good health and CMV-seronegative. Sequences were obtained from PBMCs. CDR3 region: CASRDRGYTEAFF. Written as DNA, the CDR3 is TGCGCCAGCCGGGACAGGGGGTATACTGAAGCTTTCTTT. The full variable domain, its missing parts supplied by reference TRBV5-1 and TRBJ1-1, is KAGVTQTPRYLIKTRGQQVTLSCSPISGHRSVSWYQQTPGQGLQFLFEYFSETQRNKGNFPGRFSGRQFSNSRSEMNVSTLELGDSALYLCASRDRGYTEAFFGQGTRLTVV.